This TCR beta chain was sequenced during a study of OX40 agonist ivuxolimab in advanced cancers. The wider study: Recorded diagnoses for dose-escalation patients were hepatocellular carcinoma, melanoma, renal cell or head and neck cancer.

The assay was immunoSEQ multiplex PCR, and TCRdb's table has in-frame clones only and misses some. The sample records 96,000 or so clones, about four fifths being singletons. The study's findings and limits: Expanded clones were, on average, more numerous in CD8+ T cells than in CD4+. Still undetermined is the antigen specificity of the expanded peripheral T cells.

There are 14 residues in the CDR3. From germline, CDR1 is MDHEN and CDR2 SYDVKM. The germline V and J ends were trimmed by 6 bases and 3 bases, with 12 bases remaining between them. Details on this clone: Antigen unknown.

This chain joins TRBV28 and TRBJ1-5; weak D call: TRBD1 (5 bases). The sequencing used CD4+ or CD8+ T cells sorted from blood, collected in a trial of the OX40 agonist ivuxolimab. The TCR originated in an adult with an advanced solid tumor such as melanoma, head and neck, liver or kidney cancer. Here the CDR3 reads CASSWGDTNQPQHF. DNA for the CDR3: TGTGCCAGCAGCTGGGGGGATACCAATCAGCCCCAGCATTTT.